This T cell receptor (beta chain) was recorded in a study of beta chain features in type 1 diabetes. Points from the study as a whole: Sequencing used cDNA, and cells with high TCR expression could therefore be over-represented. When Type 1 diabetes patients were examined, their TCRB CDR3s proved moderately but significantly shorter in all four CD4+ subsets.

Around 100 mL of blood, on average, came from one heparinised draw per donor. Expressed TCRB transcripts were sequenced, since all the RNA that had been isolated was reverse transcribed. Clones were sequenced by immunoSEQ multiplex PCR, and TCRdb holds only the in-frame ones, with some missing. The sample includes about 47,000 clones, around 45% of them seen just once. The CDR3 has 15 residues. Germline V lookup: CDR1 SGHRS, CDR2 YFSETQ. Trimming took 3 bases from V and 1 from J; bases not matched to a gene: 2. This clone came up a few times. No antigen is known for it. The sequenced sample was stem cell memory CD4+ T cells from blood. V is TRBV5-1 and J is TRBJ2-2, with TRBD1 identical over 8 bases. The source is a man aged 25-45 years with type 1 diabetes. DNA for the CDR3: TGCGCCAGCAGCTGGACAGGGAGGAACACCGGGGAGCTGTTTTTT. Its translation: CASSWTGRNTGELFF.